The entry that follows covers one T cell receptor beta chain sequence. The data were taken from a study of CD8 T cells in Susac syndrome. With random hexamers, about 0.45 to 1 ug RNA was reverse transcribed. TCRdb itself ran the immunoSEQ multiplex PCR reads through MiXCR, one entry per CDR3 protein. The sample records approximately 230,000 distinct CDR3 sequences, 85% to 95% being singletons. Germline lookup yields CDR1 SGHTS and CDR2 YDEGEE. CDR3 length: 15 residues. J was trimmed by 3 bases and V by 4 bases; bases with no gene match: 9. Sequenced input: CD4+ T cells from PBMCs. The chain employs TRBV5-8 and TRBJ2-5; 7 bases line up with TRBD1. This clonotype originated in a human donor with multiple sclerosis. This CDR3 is CASSHDRAKEETQYF. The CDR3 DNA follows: TGTGCCAGCAGCCACGACAGGGCCAAGGAAGAGACCCAGTACTTC.